The text below deals with one T cell receptor beta chain. The antigen is unknown. Cultured CD4+ T cell DNA underwent sequencing with the Oncomine TCR Beta short-read assay. TCRdb ran MiXCR on the PCR reads and lists one entry per CDR3 protein. The repertoire has about 9,100 distinct CDR3 sequences, roughly 60% of them found once; the top ten carry 9.5% to 15%. CDR1 is DFQATT, CDR2 SNEGSKA, per germline (reference sequence). The CDR3 totals 13 residues. Trimming cost V 6 bases and J 4 bases; bases outside gene matches: 8. This sample is part of a study of vaccination and CD4 T cells after COVID-19. Across the study: Two doses of either BNT162b2 or mRNA-1273 vaccine went to participants.

Treatment denoted: 10-day PBMC culture with coronavirus spike peptide pools or control peptides (ViraFEST assay). Here the sequenced sample was cultured CD4+ T cells from blood, taken after SARS-CoV-2 vaccination. This sequence was found in a human donor with COVID-19. The chain joins TRBV20-1 to TRBJ1-1; TRBD1 matches 7 bases. The CDR3 loop is CSATRGGVTEAFF. DNA of the CDR3: TGCAGTGCAACCAGGGGGGGCGTCACTGAAGCTTTCTTT.